These 24 T cell receptor beta chains came from one sample sequenced in a study of chemoradiotherapy in HPV16-positive cancers. Sequencing used immunoSEQ multiplex PCR; TCRdb keeps in-frame clones, though not all of them. The repertoire has 10,000 or so clones, roughly four fifths of them found once; the top ten carry around 3%. The sequencing used blood, collected from a patient who underwent chemoradiotherapy. The receptors come from a human donor with HPV-associated anogenital cancer.

V gene TRBV15 combines with J gene TRBJ2-6; D may correspond to TRBD1 or TRBD2 (5 bases each). This CDR3 region has 15 residues. The V gene lost 4 bases and the J gene lost 0 bases, with 7 bases spanning the gap. CDR1 is LNHNV, CDR2 YYDKDF, per germline (reference sequence). CDR3 residues: CATSMGDSGANVLTF. The DNA of the CDR3 is TGTGCCACCAGCATGGGGGACTCTGGGGCCAACGTCCTGACTTTC.

The chain uses TRBV5-1 and TRBJ1-6; D is unclear. The CDR3 covers 15 residues. Trimming took 1 base from V and 8 from J, leaving 13 bases between them. Germline lookup yields CDR1 SGHRS and CDR2 YFSETQ. This chain's CDR3 is CASSLPSDLDSPLHF. CDR3 DNA sequence: TGCGCCAGCAGCTTGCCCTCGGACCTAGATTCACCCCTCCACTTT.

The chain recombines TRBV28 with TRBJ2-7; tentatively, D is TRBD2 (6 bases). CDR3 size: 16 residues. Trimming removed 4 bases from V and 7 bases from J, with 23 bases in between. The germline CDR1 and CDR2 sequences are MDHEN and SYDVKM. CDR3 nucleotides: TGTGCCAGCAGTTCCATACACCTCCCGGGGGTAGGAGAGCAGTACTTC. The encoded protein is CASSSIHLPGVGEQYF.

The chain recombines TRBV6-5 with TRBJ2-1, with 10 bases aligning to TRBD2. V shed 6 bases and J 7 bases; nucleotides not matched to a gene: 6. CDR1 and CDR2 (germline): MNHEY, SVGAGI. This CDR3 has 14 amino acids. The CDR3 protein is CASRLSGGPNEQFF. The CDR3 DNA is TGTGCCAGCAGGCTTAGCGGGGGGCCGAATGAGCAGTTCTTC.

This sequence joins TRBV19 and TRBJ2-5, with a weak D call TRBD1 (6 bases). The CDR3 spans 14 residues. V lost 3 bases, J lost 2 bases, and 10 bases lay in between. Looked up from germline, CDR1 is LNHDA and CDR2 is SQIVND (reference sequence). The CDR3 region has the DNA TGTGCCAGTAGTATTTTAGGACAGCAAGAGACCCAGTACTTC. Translation: CASSILGQQETQYF.

This CDR3 is CASSQADEGYTF. In nucleotides, the CDR3 is TGCGCCAGCAGCCAAGCCGATGAAGGCTACACCTTC. The chain combines TRBV4-1 with TRBJ1-2; no definite D call. This CDR3 is built from 12 residues. Germline CDR1 is MGHRA and CDR2 is YSYEKL. The V gene lost 1 base and the J gene lost 8 bases, with 8 bases spanning the gap.

The rearrangement joins TRBV5-5 to TRBJ2-5, with TRBD2 identical over 8 bases. The CDR3 loop spans 15 amino acids. Germline loops: CDR1 SGHKS, CDR2 YYEKEE (reference sequence). Germline trimming cut 1 base from V and 5 bases from J; bases unmatched to any gene: 7. Written as DNA, the CDR3 is TGTGCCAGCAGCTTGAGCGGACTAGCAGAGGAGACCCAGTACTTC. Protein product: CASSLSGLAEETQYF.

The chain joins TRBV11-3 to TRBJ2-3; TRBD2 agrees at 7 bases. The germline CDR1 and CDR2 sequences are SGHNT and YENEEA. Unmatched junction bases numbered 9, after V lost 1 base and J lost 2 bases. The CDR3 length is 17 residues. This CDR3 reads CASSLVETSRFTDTQYF. In DNA form, the CDR3 reads TGTGCCAGCAGCTTAGTCGAGACTAGCAGATTCACAGATACGCAGTATTTT.

This sequence joins TRBV5-1 and TRBJ2-7; TRBD2 agrees at 12 bases. Germline V CDR1 and CDR2: SGHRS, YFSETQ. This CDR3 contains 15 residues. Losses at the gene ends were 4 bases for V and 4 bases for J; bases not matched to a gene: 6. CDR3 protein: CASSPRTSGEYEQYF. CDR3 coding DNA: TGCGCCAGCAGCCCCAGGACTAGCGGGGAATACGAGCAGTACTTC. Together with reference TRBV5-1 and TRBJ2-7, the CDR3 gives the full variable domain: KAGVTQTPRYLIKTRGQQVTLSCSPISGHRSVSWYQQTPGQGLQFLFEYFSETQRNKGNFPGRFSGRQFSNSRSEMNVSTLELGDSALYLCASSPRTSGEYEQYFGPGTRLTVT.

The rearrangement joins TRBV5-5 to TRBJ2-1; D might be TRBD1 (6 bases). The germline V gene has CDR1 SGHKS and CDR2 YYEKEE (reference sequence). Trimming took off 0 bases at V and 7 bases at J, with 14 bases between the two ends. This CDR3 has 15 amino acids. CDR3 nucleotide sequence: TGTGCCAGCAGCTTGGGGCAGGGGCTGGTGAATGAGCAGTTCTTC. This codes for CASSLGQGLVNEQFF.

V gene TRBV19 combines with J gene TRBJ1-1, with 7 bases identical to TRBD1. Germline V gene lookup returns CDR1 LNHDA and CDR2 SQIVND (reference sequence). The CDR3 has 14 amino acids. J was trimmed by 0 bases and V by 4 bases; bases with no gene match: 2. DNA for the CDR3: TGTGCCAGTAGTACGGGACAGATGAACACTGAAGCTTTCTTT. It encodes CASSTGQMNTEAFF.

The chain carries TRBV7-9 and TRBJ2-3; the D is unclear. The CDR3 runs to 15 residues. Trimming took off 3 bases at V and 0 bases at J, with 10 bases between the two ends. Germline V gene sequence: CDR1 SEHNR, CDR2 FQNEAQ (reference sequence). The CDR3 DNA follows: TGTGCCAGCAGCTTCGGGCAGGTCAGCACAGATACGCAGTATTTT. Translated: CASSFGQVSTDTQYF.

This chain links TRBV28 with TRBJ1-4; D may be TRBD1 (5 bases). This CDR3 is 13 amino acids long. CDR1 is MDHEN and CDR2 is SYDVKM in the germline V gene. Trimming stripped 4 bases from V and 7 bases from J, with 10 bases between. CDR3 protein: CASSYGDGEKLFF. CDR3 DNA sequence: TGTGCCAGCAGTTACGGGGACGGTGAAAAACTGTTTTTT.

This sequence joins TRBV7-8 and TRBJ1-3, with no clear D. This CDR3 is built from 16 residues. The germline V gene encodes CDR1 SGHVS and CDR2 FQNEAQ. Trimming left V 5 bases short and J 1 base short, with 15 bases between. As DNA, the CDR3 is TGTGCCAGCAGCCAATCGTTACACCATTCTGGAAACACCATATATTTT. It encodes CASSQSLHHSGNTIYF.

This CDR3 is CASSQEVGGSFEKLFF. CDR3 nucleotide sequence: TGCGCCAGCAGCCAAGAGGTTGGAGGGAGTTTCGAAAAACTGTTTTTT. The chain has TRBV4-3 and TRBJ1-4; no reliable D call. Germline V CDR1 and CDR2: LGHNA, YSLEER. The ends were cut back, 0 bases at V and 8 bases at J, with 16 bases in the middle. The CDR3 is 16 residues long.

The V gene is TRBV5-8, the J gene TRBJ1-3; the D gene is possibly TRBD1 (5 bases). Per the germline V gene, CDR1 is SGHTS and CDR2 is YDEGEE. The CDR3 is 15 amino acids. Trimming took off 5 bases at V and 2 bases at J, with 14 bases between the two ends. The CDR3 protein is CASSDAGTPGNTIYF. CDR3 DNA: TGTGCCAGCAGTGATGCCGGGACGCCTGGAAACACCATATATTTT.

The rearrangement links TRBV7-3 to TRBJ1-1; TRBD1 might be the D (5 bases). V lost 5 bases and J 4 bases, leaving 17 bases between the germline ends. There are 15 residues in the CDR3. Germline V gives CDR1 SGHTA, CDR2 FQGTGA. For the CDR3, the DNA is TGTGCCAGCAGCGCTGGGCAGGGAGGGTCCACTGAAGCTTTCTTT. This sequence encodes CASSAGQGGSTEAFF.

The rearrangement joins TRBV6-6 to TRBJ2-1; D uncertain. This CDR3 is 13 amino acids long. Trimming shortened V by 0 bases and J by 4 bases, and 4 bases separated the two germline ends. CDR1 and CDR2 from the germline V gene are MNHNY and SVGAGI (reference sequence). The CDR3 sequence is CASSYSEYNEQFF. The DNA of the CDR3 is TGTGCCAGCAGTTACTCGGAGTACAATGAGCAGTTCTTC.

The chain joins TRBV7-2 to TRBJ2-6; D uncertain. The CDR3 spans 17 residues. Trimming stripped 5 bases from V and 0 bases from J, with 14 bases between. Germline CDR1 is SGHTA and CDR2 is FQGNSA. This CDR3 is CASSRVWGISGANVLTF. The CDR3 nucleotides are TGTGCCAGCAGCCGGGTATGGGGTATCTCTGGGGCCAACGTCCTGACTTTC. Full variable domain (remainder filled in from reference TRBV7-2 and TRBJ2-6): GAGVSQSPSNKVTEKGKDVELRCDPISGHTALYWYRQSLGQGLEFLIYFQGNSAPDKSGLPSDRFSAERTGGSVSTLTIQRTQQEDSAVYLCASSRVWGISGANVLTFGAGSRLTVL.

This chain uses TRBV5-4 with TRBJ1-2; D is uncertain. Germline V gene lookup returns CDR1 SGHNT and CDR2 YYREEE (reference sequence). The length of the CDR3 is 17 residues. V lost 1 base and J 0 bases, leaving 16 bases between the germline ends. CDR3 sequence (DNA): TGTGCCAGCAGCTTGCGAGACCTAGGTTTTTCTAACTATGGCTACACCTTC. Its protein product is CASSLRDLGFSNYGYTF.

The CDR3 nucleotides are TGTGCCAGCAGTCCCGACGGAAACTATGGCTACACCTTC. Translated, it gives CASSPDGNYGYTF. This chain connects TRBV27 to TRBJ1-2; no reliable D call. The germline gives CDR1 MNHEY, CDR2 SMNVEV (reference sequence). This CDR3 is 13 amino acids long. Trimming took 5 bases from V and 2 from J, leaving 9 bases between them.

This clone has only a few counts. The genes are TRBV2 and TRBJ1-1; D uncertain. CDR3 length equals 11 residues. Germline lookup yields CDR1 SNHLY and CDR2 FYNNEI. V shed 1 base and J shed 7 bases, with 4 bases lying between them. CDR3 amino acids: CASSEGGEAFF. CDR3 bases: TGTGCCAGCAGTGAAGGTGGTGAAGCTTTCTTT.

This chain joins TRBV28 and TRBJ2-3, with 12 bases lining up with TRBD1. Germline CDR1 MDHEN, CDR2 SYDVKM. With 4 bases clipped from V and 11 bases from J, the junction kept 10 bases outside the gene matches. This CDR3 is 15 amino acids long. CDR3 sequence reads: CASSSPGTGGDGQYF. The DNA for the CDR3 is TGTGCCAGCAGTTCCCCCGGGACAGGGGGCGATGGGCAGTATTTT.

This clone was observed a handful of times. The rearrangement joins TRBV25-1 to TRBJ2-5; tentatively, D is TRBD1 (6 bases). V dropped 3 bases and J dropped 0 bases, with 11 bases sitting between them. Per the germline V gene, CDR1 is MGHDK and CDR2 is SYGVNS. This CDR3 is 15 amino acids long. DNA for the CDR3: TGTGCCAGCAGTGATCCACAGGGAAACCAAGAGACCCAGTACTTC. This sequence encodes CASSDPQGNQETQYF. The full variable domain, its missing parts supplied by reference TRBV25-1 and TRBJ2-5, is EADIYQTPRYLVIGTGKKITLECSQTMGHDKMYWYQQDPGMELHLIHYSYGVNSTEKGDLSSESTVSRIRTEHFPLTLESARPSHTSQYLCASSDPQGNQETQYFGPGTRLLVL.